These 13 T cell receptor beta chains were all obtained from the same sample, sequenced in a study of a mutant IDH1 vaccine in newly diagnosed glioma. Time point reported: baseline, week 1 (first vaccination visit). The treatment is: pre-vaccination baseline after standard-of-care therapy. Measured with immunoSEQ multiplex PCR; TCRdb has only the in-frame clones, and not every one. The sample lists 59,000 or so clones, 80% to 95% occurring once. This material consisted of PBMCs, taken from a glioma patient treated with radiotherapy, temozolomide or both. These receptors all come from a man aged 45 to 65 with glioma.

This chain links TRBV7-2 with TRBJ1-3, with D maybe TRBD1 (5 bases). CDR1 and CDR2 from the germline V gene are SGHTA and FQGNSA. V lost 5 bases and J 2 bases, leaving 16 bases between the germline ends. The CDR3 sequence is 16 residues long. The CDR3 region is CASSGRPGSAGNTIYF. The CDR3 DNA sequence: TGTGCCAGCAGCGGACGTCCAGGGTCCGCTGGAAACACCATATATTTT. Full variable domain (missing parts from reference TRBV7-2 and TRBJ1-3): GAGVSQSPSNKVTEKGKDVELRCDPISGHTALYWYRQSLGQGLEFLIYFQGNSAPDKSGLPSDRFSAERTGGSVSTLTIQRTQQEDSAVYLCASSGRPGSAGNTIYFGEGSWLTVV.

The chain combines TRBV11-2 with TRBJ1-5; possibly TRBD1 for D (6 bases). Germline assignment: CDR1 SGHAT and CDR2 FQNNGV. V lost 4 bases to trimming and J lost 6 bases, with 16 bases between them. The CDR3 is 15 residues long. The DNA of the CDR3 is TGTGCCAGCAGCTGGGGCAGGGGCCGAGGTCAGCCCCAGCATTTT. It translates to CASSWGRGRGQPQHF.

The chain uses TRBV5-4 and TRBJ1-1; perhaps TRBD1 as D (5 bases). This CDR3 comprises 14 residues. Germline values: CDR1 SGHNT, CDR2 YYREEE (reference sequence). The V gene lost 0 bases and the J gene lost 5 bases, with 11 bases spanning the gap. CDR3 region: CASSLETAGTEAFF. The CDR3 bases are TGTGCCAGCAGCTTGGAGACAGCGGGAACTGAAGCTTTCTTT.

Details on this clone: An end of the junction differs from the germline gene, which may be a read error. This chain links TRBV30 with TRBJ1-1; D unclear. Germline assignment: CDR1 GTSNPN and CDR2 SVGIG (reference sequence). The CDR3 spans 13 residues. CDR3 loop: CAWSDNPNTKAFF. DNA of the CDR3: TGTGCCTGGAGTGACAACCCGAACACTAAAGCTTTCTTT. The full variable domain, rest sourced from reference TRBV30 and TRBJ1-1, is SQTIHQWPATLVQPVGSPLSLECTVEGTSNPNLYWYRQAAGRGLQLLFYSVGIGQISSEVPQNLSASRPQDRQFILSSKKLLLSDSGFYLCAWSDNPNTKAFFGQGTRLTVV.

This chain uses TRBV5-1 with TRBJ2-3, with TRBD2 identical over 12 bases. From germline, CDR1 is SGHRS and CDR2 YFSETQ. CDR3 length: 14 residues. The V and J ends lost 7 bases and 4 bases, in that order; junction bases with no gene match: 4. CDR3 bases: TGCGCCAGCGGGGCTAGCGGGGGGGCAGATACGCAGTATTTT. Translated: CASGASGGADTQYF.

The J gene is TRBJ2-5, the V gene TRBV6-1, with no clear D. This CDR3 spans 15 amino acids. The V end lost 8 bases, the J end lost 0 bases, and 16 bases lay between the germline ends. The germline V gene has CDR1 MNHNS and CDR2 SASEGT. The CDR3 region has the DNA TGTGCCAGCCCCGAGACTTCTTGGTACCAAGAGACCCAGTACTTC. Protein sequence: CASPETSWYQETQYF.

The rearrangement links TRBV6-5 to TRBJ1-2; D is possibly TRBD1 (6 bases). Looked up from germline, CDR1 is MNHEY and CDR2 is SVGAGI. The CDR3 consists of 14 residues. V was clipped by 6 bases and J by 4 bases, with 15 bases between them. In nucleotides, the CDR3 is TGTGCCAGCAGGCCACAGGGTGGGAGCTATGGCTACACCTTC. Amino acid sequence: CASRPQGGSYGYTF.

This clone was observed once. This sequence joins TRBV7-3 and TRBJ1-5; tentatively, D is TRBD1 (6 bases). This CDR3 contains 13 residues. From germline, CDR1 is SGHTA and CDR2 FQGTGA. V was shortened by 5 bases and J by 7 bases, with 12 bases between the two germline ends. The CDR3 nucleotides read TGTGCCAGCAGCCGACAGGAAGGGCAGCCCCAGCATTTT. It codes for CASSRQEGQPQHF.

The genes are TRBV14 and TRBJ1-2; 9 bases line up with TRBD1. CDR1 and CDR2 from the germline V gene are SGHDN and FVKESK. V dropped 1 base and J dropped 5; count of bases not matched to a gene: 14. The CDR3 spans 18 residues. Here the CDR3 DNA reads TGTGCCAGCAGCCAAGGACTCTTCCGACAGGGGGATGGGTATGGCTACACCTTC. This sequence encodes CASSQGLFRQGDGYGYTF.

The chain is built from TRBV9 and TRBJ2-7, with 10 bases aligning to TRBD1. J lost 5 bases, V lost 4 bases, and 3 bases had no gene match. The CDR3 has 13 residues. CDR1 is SGDLS and CDR2 is YYNGEE in the germline V gene. CDR3 amino acids: CASSTGQGDEQYF. CDR3 bases: TGTGCCAGCAGCACCGGACAGGGGGACGAGCAGTACTTC. The whole variable domain, remainder taken from reference TRBV9 and TRBJ2-7, is DSGVTQTPKHLITATGQRVTLRCSPRSGDLSVYWYQQSLDQGLQFLIQYYNGEERAKGNILERFSAQQFPDLHSELNLSSLELGDSALYFCASSTGQGDEQYFGPGTRLTVT.

The rearrangement joins TRBV28 to TRBJ2-2, with 7 bases that match TRBD2. The CDR3 has 16 residues. Germline loops: CDR1 MDHEN, CDR2 SYDVKM. The J segment lost 3 bases and the V segment lost 8 bases, leaving 12 bases of the junction unmatched. DNA of the CDR3: TGTGCCAGCCGTTATGGGGGGAGGGTTTACACCGGGGAGCTGTTTTTT. Encoded protein: CASRYGGRVYTGELFF.

The rearrangement links TRBV29-1 to TRBJ2-3, with D maybe TRBD1 (5 bases). This CDR3 spans 15 amino acids. V lost 4 bases, J lost 4 bases, and 18 bases lay in between. Germline CDR1 SQVTM, CDR2 ANQGSEA. CDR3 coding DNA: TGCAGCGTTGGAGTAGCAGGGATTATCCCAGATACGCAGTATTTT. Protein: CSVGVAGIIPDTQYF.

This clone has a single count. J is TRBJ1-5 and V is TRBV28; tentatively, D is TRBD1 (6 bases). Germline V CDR1 and CDR2: MDHEN, SYDVKM. The CDR3 consists of 14 residues. V gave up 3 bases and J gave up 2 bases, with 8 bases separating them. Here the CDR3 reads CASSLAGGNQPQHF. The CDR3 nucleotides read TGTGCCAGCAGTTTGGCAGGGGGCAATCAGCCCCAGCATTTT.